The entry below describes one TCR beta chain. Its specificity is unknown. TCRdb re-called the RT-PCR reads with MiXCR, one entry per CDR3 protein. This table has about 700,000 distinct CDR3 sequences, 12% to 15% appearing once. This specimen comes from a study of response to subunit inactivated influenza vaccine. Whole-study results and caveats: After each seasonal influenza vaccination, few new T cells are recruited, the authors suggested.

This CDR3 region has 13 residues. Germline V CDR1 and CDR2: MNHNS, SASEGT. Trimming took 10 bases from V and 6 from J; bases not matched to a gene: 10. This receptor was obtained from a middle-aged man who received an inactivated influenza vaccine. V is TRBV6-1 and J is TRBJ2-7, with 9 nucleotides matching TRBD1. Specimen: PBMCs from blood, collected around two weeks before vaccination. CDR3 coding DNA: TGTGCCACCGGTCCCGGGACAGGGTTCGAGCAGTACTTC. Amino acid sequence: CATGPGTGFEQYF.